Listed below are T cell receptor beta chains from one sample, sequenced in a study of blood T cell repertoires in COVID-19. The protocol was immunoSEQ multiplex PCR, while the TCRdb copy is restricted to in-frame clones and leaves out a portion. The profile covers over 110,000 clones, with around 88% appearing a single time and around 28% taken by the ten largest. The sequencing input was peripheral blood. The receptors stem from a human donor in a cohort sampled during active COVID-19. Each CDR3 is given with its conserved first and last residue. The D gene is left open where the match is weak. A clone size is listed for some rows: how often the clone was seen (once, few, many), or a class if it is expanded.

len | abundance | j_gene | d_gene | v_gene | CDR3nt | CDR3aa
13 | NA | TRBJ1-2 | TRBD1 | TRBV12-3/TRBV12-4 | TGTGCCAGCAGAAGACAGGGGACCTATGGCTACACCTTC | CASRRQGTYGYTF
16 | once | TRBJ1-4 | TRBD1 | TRBV10-3 | TGTGCCATCAGGACCGGGACAGGGGCGCAGGATGAAAAACTGTTTTTT | CAIRTGTGAQDEKLFF
13 | NA | TRBJ1-2 | NA | TRBV5-1 | TGCGCCAGCAGCTACCCCTCAGGTGAAGGCTACACCTTC | CASSYPSGEGYTF
13 | NA | TRBJ2-5 | NA | TRBV6-5 | TGTGCCAGCAGGGACTACAGGGGTGGCACCCAGTACTTC | CASRDYRGGTQYF
16 | NA | TRBJ2-3 | TRBD2 | TRBV25-1 | TGTGCCAGCAGTGATTGCCTAGCGGTGAGCACAGATACGCAGTATTTT | CASSDCLAVSTDTQYF
14 | NA | TRBJ2-7 | TRBD2 | TRBV11-2 | TGTGCCAGCAGCTTGGGGGGGTACCCTTACGAGCAGTACTTC | CASSLGGYPYEQYF
13 | NA | TRBJ1-1 | TRBD1 | TRBV5-1 | TGCGCCAGCAGCCGAGACAGGGACGCTGAAGCTTTCTTT | CASSRDRDAEAFF
16 | NA | TRBJ2-6 | NA | TRBV4-2 | TGTGCCAGCAGCCCTATCAGGCTCTCTGGGGCCAACGTCCTGACTTTC | CASSPIRLSGANVLTF
17 | once | TRBJ1-3 | TRBD1 | TRBV3-1/TRBV3-2 | TGTGCCAGCAGCCAACTCGGACAGGGGGCCTCTGGAAACACCATATATTTT | CASSQLGQGASGNTIYF
15 | NA | TRBJ1-4 | TRBD1 | TRBV6-5 | TGTGCCAGCAGTTACCACAGGGGGACTAATGAAAAACTGTTTTTT | CASSYHRGTNEKLFF
15 | NA | TRBJ2-3 | TRBD2 | TRBV28 | TGTGCCAGCAGTCACAGACTAGCGGGCACAGATACGCAGTATTTT | CASSHRLAGTDTQYF
14 | NA | TRBJ2-1 | NA | TRBV6-5 | TGTGCCACTACTCTCCTAGCTGCGGGAAATGAGCAGTTCTTC | CATTLLAAGNEQFF
13 | NA | TRBJ2-7 | NA | TRBV28 | TGTGCCAGCATCGACACCCGTACCTACGAGCAGTACTTC | CASIDTRTYEQYF
18 | NA | TRBJ2-6 | NA | TRBV9 | TGTGCCAGCAGCCCAGGGCCCGGGAGAGAAACTGGGGCCAACGTCCTGACTTTC | CASSPGPGRETGANVLTF
16 | NA | TRBJ2-1 | TRBD1 | TRBV27 | TGTGCCAGCAGAGAATACCGGGACAGGGGGTACAATGAGCAGTTCTTC | CASREYRDRGYNEQFF
12 | NA | TRBJ2-7 | NA | TRBV7-8 | TGTGCCAGCAGCTCCCCGGGTCCAGAGAAGTACTTC | CASSSPGPEKYF
15 | few | TRBJ1-1 | NA | TRBV9 | TGTGCCAGCAGCGACAGGGAAGGGTTTAACACTGAAGCTTTCTTT | CASSDREGFNTEAFF
14 | NA | TRBJ2-7 | TRBD1 | TRBV5-6 | TGTGCCAGCAGTTTCGGGACAGGGGTGTACGAGCAGTACTTC | CASSFGTGVYEQYF
13 | NA | TRBJ1-2 | NA | TRBV29-1 | TGCAGCGCTCGGGTCGGGGGGGCCTATGGCTACACCTTC | CSARVGGAYGYTF
15 | NA | TRBJ1-1 | TRBD1 | TRBV3-1/TRBV3-2 | TGTGCCAGCAGCCAACCTGCGGACAGGGCGGGCGGAGCTTTCTTT | CASSQPADRAGGAFF
15 | NA | TRBJ2-1 | TRBD2 | TRBV7-8 | TGTGCCAGCAGCTTAGCTAGCGGGGCATGGGATGAGCAGTTCTTC | CASSLASGAWDEQFF
13 | NA | TRBJ1-1 | NA | TRBV14 | TGTGCCAGCAGCCAAGGTCAGGGCACTGAAGCTTTCTTT | CASSQGQGTEAFF
13 | NA | TRBJ2-7 | NA | TRBV10-3 | TGTGCCATCAGTGACAGGGCGTCCTACGAGCAGTACTTC | CAISDRASYEQYF
15 | once | TRBJ2-5 | NA | TRBV2 | TGTGCCAGCAGTGAAGCCGCAGGCAGGGGAGAGACCCAGTACTTC | CASSEAAGRGETQYF
15 | NA | TRBJ2-7 | NA | TRBV6-5 | TGTGCCAGCAGTTACTCCGGGTCGCCTCCCTACGAGCAGTACTTC | CASSYSGSPPYEQYF
18 | NA | TRBJ1-3 | TRBD1 | TRBV18 | TGTGCCAGCTCCACCTCGGTGACAGGGGAACCCTCTGGAAACACCATATATTTT | CASSTSVTGEPSGNTIYF
15 | NA | TRBJ1-5 | TRBD1 | TRBV6-5 | TGTGCCAGCAGTATAGCGGACAGGAACAATCAGCCCCAGCATTTT | CASSIADRNNQPQHF
14 | once | TRBJ1-6 | NA | TRBV28 | TGTGCCAGCAGCCTAGGGGGGAGGGGTTCACCCCTCCACTTT | CASSLGGRGSPLHF
14 | NA | TRBJ2-7 | TRBD1 | TRBV3-1/TRBV3-2 | TGTGCCAGCAGCCCTTTGGGACAGGGAAGCGAGCAGTACTTC | CASSPLGQGSEQYF
15 | NA | TRBJ1-2 | NA | TRBV4-2 | TGTGCCAGCAGCCAAGAGTGGGGGGATGACTATGGCTACACCTTC | CASSQEWGDDYGYTF
13 | once | TRBJ1-5 | NA | TRBV21-1 | TGTGCCAGCAGGTCGGGGCAGGGGAAGCCCCAGCATTTT | CASRSGQGKPQHF